This T cell receptor (beta chain) was found in a study of patients and donors after allogeneic stem cell transplantation. TCRdb independently ran MiXCR on the RT-PCR reads; one entry per CDR3 protein. Among roughly 200,000 distinct CDR3 sequences listed, over 30% were seen once. V lost 7 bases to trimming and J lost 3 bases, with 10 bases between them. The CDR3 spans 12 residues. CDR1 MDHEN and CDR2 SYDVKM come from the germline V gene. V and J are TRBV28 and TRBJ2-7, with D unresolved. The TCR sequence derives from a human donor who was either an allogeneic HSCT recipient or a stem cell or donor lymphocyte infusion donor (not recorded which). It is not recorded whose cells these are; they may come from a transplant donor. The sample taken for sequencing was blood, either unsorted or a sorted T cell fraction (not recorded which). CDR3 residues: CASNDLNYEQYF. CDR3 DNA sequence: TGTGCCAGCAACGACCTTAACTACGAGCAGTACTTC.